The source of this T cell receptor beta chain is a study of cytomegalovirus exposure and HLA in healthy donors. Study-level points and caveats: TRBV6-2, TRBV6-3 and some other V segments were excluded as indistinguishable. Previous analysis showed most TCR beta V segments were productive about 87% or about 30% of the time.

The primer mix had 60 Vbeta and 13 Jbeta primers. Assay: immunoSEQ multiplex PCR; the TCRdb copy retains only in-frame clones and omits some. The sample includes 90,000 or so clones, 78% seen only once; the top ten take about 4.4%. As to this clone: Its target is unknown.

Trimming took 4 bases from V and 3 from J, leaving 10 bases between them. The CDR3 contains 13 residues. CDR1 is MNHNS, CDR2 SASEGT, per germline. The rearrangement links TRBV6-1 to TRBJ2-7, with D maybe TRBD1 (6 bases). Sequencing used PBMCs. This TCR was recovered from a male donor in good health and CMV-seropositive. CDR3 bases: TGTGCCAGCAGTGTTGGCAGGGGCTACGAGCAGTACTTC. The encoded protein is CASSVGRGYEQYF.